This T cell receptor (beta chain) was sequenced for a study of OX40 agonist ivuxolimab in advanced cancers. TCRdb's copy holds only in-frame clones and misses some; the assay was immunoSEQ multiplex PCR. The sample holds under 90,000 clones, roughly 91% seen once. This CDR3 has 13 residues. The germline gives CDR1 LNHDA, CDR2 SQIVND (reference sequence). V gave up 8 bases and J gave up 3 bases, with 10 bases separating them. The TCR was taken from an adult with an advanced solid tumor such as melanoma, head and neck, liver or kidney cancer. The V and J genes are TRBV19 and TRBJ1-4; the D is unclear. The sequenced sample was CD4+ or CD8+ T cells sorted from blood, obtained in a trial of the OX40 agonist ivuxolimab. In DNA, the CDR3 is TGTGCCAGTCAGACACCCCCTAATGAAAAACTGTTTTTT. Amino acids: CASQTPPNEKLFF.